A selection of T cell receptor beta chains follows, all from one sample in a study of tumor-infiltrating lymphocytes in localized non-small cell lung cancer. The data were produced by immunoSEQ multiplex PCR, yet TCRdb's version contains in-frame clones alone and is incomplete. This sample has about 11,000 clones, with about 86% found just once. Sequenced: uninvolved lung tissue not adjacent to the tumor. The receptor set was obtained from a human donor with non-small cell lung cancer. Both conserved end residues are trimmed from each CDR3.

v_gene: TRBV5-4; len: 11; j_gene: TRBJ1-2; CDR3aa: ASSLEGHYGYT
v_gene: TRBV11-2; len: 10; j_gene: TRBJ2-3; CDR3aa: ASSSLRDTQY
v_gene: TRBV5-1; len: 9; j_gene: TRBJ1-1; CDR3aa: ASSSQGEAF
v_gene: TRBV5-1; len: 14; j_gene: TRBJ2-3; CDR3aa: ASSLSSGAGTDTQY
v_gene: TRBV6-5; len: 13; j_gene: TRBJ1-6; CDR3aa: ASSYFPGKNSPLH
v_gene: TRBV5-1; len: 13; j_gene: TRBJ1-1; CDR3aa: ASSLDPGGNTEAF
v_gene: TRBV6-1; len: 11; j_gene: TRBJ1-1; CDR3aa: ASKALGNTEAF
v_gene: TRBV7-2; len: 15; j_gene: TRBJ1-1; CDR3aa: ASSRQEVLPGGTEAF
v_gene: TRBV19; len: 11; j_gene: TRBJ1-1; CDR3aa: ASSITANTEAF
v_gene: TRBV6-5; len: 11; j_gene: TRBJ2-7; CDR3aa: ASSYSNKYEQY
v_gene: TRBV7-6; len: 14; j_gene: TRBJ2-2; CDR3aa: ASSLDFSGGTGELF
v_gene: TRBV5-1; len: 13; j_gene: TRBJ2-5; CDR3aa: ASNQGQGNQETQY
v_gene: TRBV6-6; len: 13; j_gene: TRBJ2-5; CDR3aa: ASRRTSGVQETQY
v_gene: TRBV7-9; len: 11; j_gene: TRBJ2-7; CDR3aa: ASSLVSRDEQY
v_gene: TRBV4-1; len: 8; j_gene: TRBJ1-1; CDR3aa: ASSGTEAF
v_gene: TRBV6-1; len: 12; j_gene: TRBJ2-5; CDR3aa: ASSSGQGAETQY
v_gene: TRBV5-6; len: 12; j_gene: TRBJ1-2; CDR3aa: ASSLVGGAGGYT
v_gene: TRBV19; len: 13; j_gene: TRBJ2-6; CDR3aa: ASTEWGPGANVLT
v_gene: TRBV11-2; len: 13; j_gene: TRBJ2-7; CDR3aa: ASSSFKTQGYEQY
v_gene: TRBV9; len: 17; j_gene: TRBJ2-5; CDR3aa: ASSVWAPAMGLAQETQY
v_gene: TRBV6-5; len: 12; j_gene: TRBJ2-7; CDR3aa: ASSRTGSVVGQY
v_gene: TRBV7-2; len: 13; j_gene: TRBJ1-2; CDR3aa: ASSFLSQFNYGYT
v_gene: TRBV7-9; len: 13; j_gene: TRBJ2-5; CDR3aa: ASSPGTAFQETQY
v_gene: TRBV4-1; len: 15; j_gene: TRBJ2-2; CDR3aa: ASSSRTGGLNTGELF
v_gene: TRBV7-6; len: 13; j_gene: TRBJ2-1; CDR3aa: ASSLAAGIYNEQF
v_gene: TRBV7-2; len: 13; j_gene: TRBJ1-5; CDR3aa: ASSLRQGGNQPQH
v_gene: TRBV6-5; len: 13; j_gene: TRBJ2-7; CDR3aa: ASSPDGGSSYEQY
v_gene: TRBV18; len: 11; j_gene: TRBJ1-1; CDR3aa: ASSGQVNTEAF
v_gene: TRBV6-1; len: 10; j_gene: TRBJ1-5; CDR3aa: ASSAYNQPQH
v_gene: TRBV14; len: 14; j_gene: TRBJ1-1; CDR3aa: ASSPRTGQRGTEAF
v_gene: TRBV13; len: 11; j_gene: TRBJ2-3; CDR3aa: ASSLRGGDTQY
v_gene: TRBV7-2; len: 12; j_gene: TRBJ2-1; CDR3aa: ASSRDRGNNEQF
v_gene: TRBV7-9; len: 10; j_gene: TRBJ1-1; CDR3aa: ASSSAFTEAF
v_gene: TRBV7-9; len: 11; j_gene: TRBJ1-4; CDR3aa: ASTDLGGEKLF
v_gene: TRBV6-1; len: 11; j_gene: TRBJ1-2; CDR3aa: ASSAQGSNGYT
v_gene: TRBV4-3; len: 15; j_gene: TRBJ1-4; CDR3aa: ASSQEGPGQGNEKLF
v_gene: TRBV30; len: 11; j_gene: TRBJ1-1; CDR3aa: AWSSGERNMAF
v_gene: TRBV5-1; len: 11; j_gene: TRBJ1-2; CDR3aa: ASSLGAGYGYT
v_gene: TRBV4-2; len: 11; j_gene: TRBJ1-1; CDR3aa: ASSPHWTTEAF
v_gene: TRBV19; len: 13; j_gene: TRBJ1-1; CDR3aa: ASIGGGSANTEAF
v_gene: TRBV6-5; len: 11; j_gene: TRBJ2-1; CDR3aa: ASSAYSYNEQF
v_gene: TRBV7-9; len: 11; j_gene: TRBJ1-2; CDR3aa: ASSLFNSDGYT
v_gene: TRBV11-1; len: 13; j_gene: TRBJ2-5; CDR3aa: ASKKSRLARETQY
v_gene: TRBV15; len: 11; j_gene: TRBJ2-7; CDR3aa: ATSRDLGSEQY
v_gene: TRBV10-3; len: 12; j_gene: TRBJ2-2; CDR3aa: AIPQGASTGELF
v_gene: TRBV2; len: 12; j_gene: TRBJ2-5; CDR3aa: ASVRDRGGETQY
v_gene: TRBV5-1; len: 14; j_gene: TRBJ1-1; CDR3aa: ASSLMGQGMNTEAF
v_gene: TRBV5-1; len: 12; j_gene: TRBJ1-1; CDR3aa: ASSPWTGYTEAF
v_gene: TRBV5-5; len: 16; j_gene: TRBJ1-4; CDR3aa: ASSAYGGGMSPNEKLF
v_gene: TRBV18; len: 11; j_gene: TRBJ1-1; CDR3aa: ASSPTGMAEAF
v_gene: TRBV6-5; len: 11; j_gene: TRBJ2-2; CDR3aa: ASRLGLAGELF
v_gene: TRBV18; len: 11; j_gene: TRBJ1-5; CDR3aa: ASSLKGYQPQH
v_gene: TRBV5-1; len: 15; j_gene: TRBJ2-6; CDR3aa: ASSLERSGVGANVLT
v_gene: TRBV28; len: 16; j_gene: TRBJ2-3; CDR3aa: ASSFPTSGGSSTDTQY
v_gene: TRBV27; len: 13; j_gene: TRBJ2-5; CDR3aa: ASSLLGQGAETQY